These 27 T cell receptor beta chains were sequenced from one sample in a study of T cell responses to AZD1222 COVID-19 vaccine. Libraries were prepared by immunoSEQ multiplex PCR; TCRdb keeps only in-frame clonotypes and omits some of them. This table has fewer than 150,000 clones, around 90% appearing once. The sequencing used peripheral blood, collected 28 days after the second AZD1222 dose. The receptors derive from an adult who received the AZD1222 COVID-19 vaccine.

Of note for this clone: The same CDR3 also results from other DNA sequences found in this sample. As DNA, the CDR3 is TGTGCCTGGAGTGTAAGGGGGAATCAGCCCCAGCATTTT. Translating gives CAWSVRGNQPQHF. V usage is TRBV30 and J usage is TRBJ1-5; weak D call: TRBD1 (6 bases). Per germline, CDR1 GTSNPN and CDR2 SVGIG (reference sequence). Trimming left V 0 bases short and J 4 bases short, with 7 bases between. The CDR3 has 13 residues.

The genes are TRBV11-3 and TRBJ1-2; D is undetermined. The ends were cut back, 2 bases at V and 4 bases at J, with 11 bases in the middle. This CDR3 contains 14 residues. Germline CDR1 is SGHNT and CDR2 is YENEEA. In nucleotides, the CDR3 is TGTGCCAGCAGCTTAAAACCAGGCCCCTATGGCTACACCTTC. Translating it yields CASSLKPGPYGYTF.

The J gene is TRBJ1-4, the V gene TRBV19; 9 positions match TRBD1. The germline gives CDR1 LNHDA, CDR2 SQIVND (reference sequence). The CDR3 extends over 15 amino acids. Trimming took 5 bases from V and 8 from J; bases not matched to a gene: 9. CDR3 in DNA: TGTGCCAGTAGTCCCCCGGGACAGGGAGGCGAAAAACTGTTTTTT. It is translated as CASSPPGQGGEKLFF.

The chain recombines TRBV2 with TRBJ1-1; no definite D call. There are 13 residues in the CDR3. V lost 5 bases and J lost 3, with 10 bases in between. The germline gives CDR1 SNHLY, CDR2 FYNNEI. This CDR3 reads CASSPTTYTEAFF. CDR3 bases: TGTGCCAGCAGTCCTACGACATACACTGAAGCTTTCTTT.

This chain uses TRBV9 with TRBJ1-3; D uncertain. Trimming stripped 0 bases from V and 2 bases from J, with 6 bases between. The CDR3 spans 14 residues. Germline CDR1 and CDR2: SGDLS and YYNGEE. The CDR3 DNA sequence: TGTGCCAGCAGCGTAGGTTGGGCTGGAAACACCATATATTTT. This gives the protein CASSVGWAGNTIYF.

The gene calls are TRBV12-5 and TRBJ2-1; the D is unclear. This CDR3 region has 13 residues. Germline lookup yields CDR1 LGHNT and CDR2 FRNRAP. The V and J ends lost 6 bases and 4 bases respectively, with 10 bases between them. In nucleotides, the CDR3 is TGTGCTAGTGGGTCGTCTAGTTACAATGAGCAGTTCTTC. This gives the protein CASGSSSYNEQFF.

The rearrangement joins TRBV30 to TRBJ1-5; 9 positions agree with TRBD1. Trimming took 1 base from V and 5 from J; bases not matched to a gene: 6. Germline V gives CDR1 GTSNPN, CDR2 SVGIG (reference sequence). The CDR3 runs to 15 residues. The CDR3 DNA sequence: TGTGCCTGGAGTGAAGGGACAGGGAAAGATCAGCCCCAGCATTTT. It yields the protein CAWSEGTGKDQPQHF.

The chain couples TRBV6-1 to TRBJ2-7, with D unresolved. V lost 2 bases and J 9 bases, leaving 8 bases between the germline ends. Germline lookup yields CDR1 MNHNS and CDR2 SASEGT. CDR3 length: 11 residues. In DNA form, the CDR3 reads TGTGCCAGCAGTGAATTCCTGGGGCAGTACTTC. Its protein is CASSEFLGQYF.

This chain links TRBV19 with TRBJ2-7; 7 nucleotides match TRBD2. Per the germline V gene, CDR1 is LNHDA and CDR2 is SQIVND (reference sequence). The CDR3 is 14 residues long. V was clipped by 6 bases and J by 3 bases; unmatched bases: 8. CDR3 sequence: CASRARGNYYEQYF. CDR3 DNA: TGTGCCAGTAGGGCGCGGGGGAATTACTACGAGCAGTACTTC. Looking up the rest from reference TRBV19 and TRBJ2-7 gives the full variable domain: DGGITQSPKYLFRKEGQNVTLSCEQNLNHDAMYWYRQDPGQGLRLIYYSQIVNDFQKGDIAEGYSVSREKKESFPLTVTSAQKNPTAFYLCASRARGNYYEQYFGPGTRLTVT.

The gene calls are TRBV27 and TRBJ1-5, with 8 nucleotides matching TRBD1. The CDR3 contains 17 residues. From germline, CDR1 is MNHEY and CDR2 SMNVEV (reference sequence). The V and J ends lost 0 bases and 6 bases, in that order; junction bases with no gene match: 10. The CDR3 here is CASSLSAPPRGRQPQHF. The CDR3 DNA sequence: TGTGCCAGCAGTTTATCGGCCCCGCCCAGGGGGCGTCAGCCCCAGCATTTT.

This chain uses TRBV6-1 with TRBJ1-2; weak D call: TRBD1 (6 bases). Trimming cost V 1 base and J 3 bases, with 12 bases left between them. Germline loops: CDR1 MNHNS, CDR2 SASEGT. The CDR3 runs to 15 residues. The CDR3 region has the DNA TGTGCCAGCAGTGAAGAAGTGGGGGCGGACTATGGCTACACCTTC. This codes for CASSEEVGADYGYTF.

This clone was observed once. This chain joins TRBV3-1 (or the pseudogene TRBV3-2) and TRBJ2-7; no clear D gene. The CDR3 is 13 amino acids. Between the trimmed V and J ends, which lost 3 bases and 5 bases, there was a span of 11 bases. Germline V gene sequence: CDR1 LGHDT, CDR2 YNNKEL (reference sequence). The CDR3 protein is CASSHLSQHEQYF. The CDR3 DNA sequence: TGTGCCAGCAGCCACCTCAGTCAGCACGAGCAGTACTTC.

The chain carries TRBV5-1 and TRBJ2-7; 9 nucleotides align to TRBD1. Germline V lookup: CDR1 SGHRS, CDR2 YFSETQ. The ends lost 0 bases at V and 6 bases at J; junction bases unmatched: 7. This CDR3 spans 15 amino acids. The CDR3 is CASSLGGTGSFEQYF. CDR3 in DNA: TGCGCCAGCAGCTTGGGGGGGACAGGGTCGTTCGAGCAGTACTTC.

The V gene is TRBV5-6, the J gene TRBJ1-6; D is undetermined. Germline CDR1 is SGHDT and CDR2 is YYEEEE. This CDR3 contains 17 residues. V gave up 0 bases and J gave up 7 bases, with 17 bases separating them. The CDR3: CASSLGWSHPRNSPLHF. Here the CDR3 DNA reads TGTGCCAGCAGCTTGGGGTGGAGTCACCCGAGGAATTCACCCCTCCACTTT.

This clone was found once. The chain couples TRBV7-2 to TRBJ1-2; D remains ambiguous. Germline values: CDR1 SGHTA, CDR2 FQGNSA. There are 14 residues in the CDR3. V gave up 2 bases and J gave up 3 bases, with 10 bases separating them. The CDR3 region is CASSLSYNDYGYTF. CDR3 in DNA: TGTGCCAGCAGCTTAAGTTACAATGACTATGGCTACACCTTC.

The V and J genes are TRBV7-2 and TRBJ1-3; D not certain. V was shortened by 0 bases and J by 6 bases, with 6 bases between the two germline ends. This CDR3 contains 13 residues. Germline V gene data show CDR1 as SGHTA and CDR2 as FQGNSA. The CDR3 bases are TGTGCCAGCAGCTTAGCCCAGCAAAACACCATATATTTT. Translation: CASSLAQQNTIYF. Full variable domain (outside the CDR3, taken from reference TRBV7-2 and TRBJ1-3): GAGVSQSPSNKVTEKGKDVELRCDPISGHTALYWYRQSLGQGLEFLIYFQGNSAPDKSGLPSDRFSAERTGGSVSTLTIQRTQQEDSAVYLCASSLAQQNTIYFGEGSWLTVV.

V is TRBV18 and J is TRBJ1-3, with 7 positions matching TRBD1. CDR1 KGHSH and CDR2 LQKENI come from the germline V gene. J gave up 2 bases and V 2 bases, and 9 bases lay outside the gene matches. There are 17 residues in the CDR3. CDR3 protein: CASSPFAQGRTGNTIYF. CDR3 coding DNA: TGTGCCAGCTCACCATTCGCACAGGGGAGGACTGGAAACACCATATATTTT.

V gene TRBV10-1 combines with J gene TRBJ2-3, with 7 bases identical to TRBD2. Germline V gene lookup returns CDR1 WNHNN and CDR2 SYGVQD (reference sequence). CDR3 length: 15 amino acids. After removal of 2 bases from V and 4 bases from J, the junction contained 6 bases not matched to a gene. The CDR3 DNA reads TGCGCCAGCAGTGAGATCGGGAGGAATGCAGATACGCAGTATTTT. Protein: CASSEIGRNADTQYF.

This rearrangement joins TRBV19 to TRBJ2-3; D is perhaps TRBD1 (5 bases). V lost 11 bases and J lost 0, with 12 bases in between. Per germline, CDR1 LNHDA and CDR2 SQIVND (reference sequence). The CDR3 spans 13 residues. CDR3 amino acids: CACRQTSTDTQYF. Here the CDR3 DNA reads TGTGCCTGTCGACAGACTAGCACAGATACGCAGTATTTT. Variable domain in full (rest from reference TRBV19 and TRBJ2-3): DGGITQSPKYLFRKEGQNVTLSCEQNLNHDAMYWYRQDPGQGLRLIYYSQIVNDFQKGDIAEGYSVSREKKESFPLTVTSAQKNPTAFYLCACRQTSTDTQYFGPGTRLTVL.

Notes on this clone: Other DNA sequences of this sample code for an identical CDR3. The chain couples TRBV12-3 or TRBV12-4 to TRBJ1-1; 9 nucleotides align to TRBD1. V dropped 7 bases and J dropped 1; count of bases not matched to a gene: 1. The CDR3 is 13 amino acids. The chain's CDR3 is CASKQGANTEAFF. The CDR3, as DNA: TGTGCCAGCAAACAGGGGGCGAACACTGAAGCTTTCTTT.

The chain combines TRBV7-2 with TRBJ1-2, with TRBD1 identical over 7 bases. V lost 1 base and J lost 8; bases outside the gene matches: 10. The CDR3 contains 15 residues. The germline V gene encodes CDR1 SGHTA and CDR2 FQGNSA. The CDR3 here is CASSLGQGARWGYTF. Here the CDR3 DNA reads TGTGCCAGCAGCTTAGGACAGGGTGCGAGGTGGGGCTACACCTTC.

The rearrangement links TRBV5-1 to TRBJ1-1, with 8 bases that match TRBD1. Germline lookup yields CDR1 SGHRS and CDR2 YFSETQ. Trimming cost V 2 bases and J 1 base; bases outside gene matches: 13. CDR3 length: 18 residues. The CDR3 region has the DNA TGCGCCAGCAGCTTCCTCCCTAGGACAGGGAACGAGAACACTGAAGCTTTCTTT. It yields the protein CASSFLPRTGNENTEAFF.

CDR3 DNA: TGCGCCAGCAGCTTGATATCCGCGGACGCTGAAGCTTTCTTT. Translation: CASSLISADAEAFF. V gene TRBV5-1 combines with J gene TRBJ1-1; no firm D call. The CDR3 is made up of 14 amino acids. Looked up from germline, CDR1 is SGHRS and CDR2 is YFSETQ. Trimming pared 1 base from V and 6 bases from J, leaving 13 bases between.

V gene TRBV7-2 combines with J gene TRBJ2-2; a weak D match, TRBD2 (6 bases). Trimming cost V 3 bases and J 0 bases, with 11 bases left between them. Germline values: CDR1 SGHTA, CDR2 FQGNSA. The CDR3 spans 16 residues. The CDR3 is CASSFAGPPNTGELFF. Here the CDR3 DNA reads TGTGCCAGCAGCTTCGCGGGACCCCCGAACACCGGGGAGCTGTTTTTT. Variable domain in full (rest from reference TRBV7-2 and TRBJ2-2): GAGVSQSPSNKVTEKGKDVELRCDPISGHTALYWYRQSLGQGLEFLIYFQGNSAPDKSGLPSDRFSAERTGGSVSTLTIQRTQQEDSAVYLCASSFAGPPNTGELFFGEGSRLTVL.

The chain recombines TRBV19 with TRBJ1-5; 9 bases map to TRBD1. The CDR3 covers 15 residues. Germline V gene sequence: CDR1 LNHDA, CDR2 SQIVND (reference sequence). The V and J ends lost 5 bases and 8 bases, in that order; junction bases with no gene match: 10. The CDR3 DNA reads as TGTGCCAGTAGTCTTCCCGGGACAGGGAGGGAGCCCCAGCATTTT. Amino acids: CASSLPGTGREPQHF.

The J gene is TRBJ2-3, the V gene TRBV12-5, with D maybe TRBD1 (5 bases). The CDR3 is 15 residues long. Germline V CDR1 and CDR2: LGHNT, FRNRAP. Deletions cut 1 base from V and 0 bases from J, with 8 bases between. In nucleotides, the CDR3 is TGTGCTAGTGGTTTGGCGACAGCTAGCACAGATACGCAGTATTTT. As protein: CASGLATASTDTQYF.

The chain employs TRBV5-4 and TRBJ1-1; D is unresolved. The germline CDR1 and CDR2 sequences are SGHNT and YYREEE (reference sequence). Trimming cost V 2 bases and J 1 base, with 3 bases left between them. This CDR3 has 12 residues. This CDR3 reads CASSFENTEAFF. CDR3 nucleotide sequence: TGTGCCAGCAGCTTCGAGAACACTGAAGCTTTCTTT.